The clone carrying this TCR beta chain was detected ten times or more. Its antigen is unknown. The data were obtained in a study of early T cells in non-severe SARS-CoV-2 infection. Study overall: The input, bulk RNA from unsorted whole blood, was sequenced, and chains were unpaired.

Attachment of unique molecular identifiers was made to individual cDNA molecules. MiXCR, applied by TCRdb to the 5' RACE reads, yields one record per CDR3 protein. The sample carries about 61,000 distinct CDR3 sequences, roughly 10% recorded once. Findings of the study overall: VDJdb matching skewed toward anti-spike CD8 responses, missing private and CD4 specificities.

Source material: whole blood. This TCR was sampled from an adult who was a healthcare worker with PCR-confirmed SARS-CoV-2 infection or an uninfected control (not recorded which).

CDR3 in amino acids: CASSYSRTSGYYEQYF. DNA for the CDR3: TGTGCCAGCAGTTACTCGAGAACTAGCGGCTACTACGAGCAGTACTTC. The chain combines TRBV6-5 with TRBJ2-7, with 8 positions matching TRBD2. After removal of 0 bases from V and 3 bases from J, the junction contained 7 bases not matched to a gene. The CDR3 sequence is 16 residues long. Germline lookup yields CDR1 MNHEY and CDR2 SVGAGI.